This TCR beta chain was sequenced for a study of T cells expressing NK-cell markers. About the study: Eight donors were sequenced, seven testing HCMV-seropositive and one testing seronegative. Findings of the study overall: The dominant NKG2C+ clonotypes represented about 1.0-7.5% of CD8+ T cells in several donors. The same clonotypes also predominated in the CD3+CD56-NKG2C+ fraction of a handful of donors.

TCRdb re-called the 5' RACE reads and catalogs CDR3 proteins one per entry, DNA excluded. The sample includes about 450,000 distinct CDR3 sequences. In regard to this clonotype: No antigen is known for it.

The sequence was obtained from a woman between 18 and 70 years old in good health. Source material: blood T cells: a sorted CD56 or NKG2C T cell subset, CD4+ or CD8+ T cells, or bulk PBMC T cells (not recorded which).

The CDR3 region is CASSALGGTQYF. The chain combines TRBV9 with TRBJ2-3; TCRdb reports TRBD1, a call that lacks DNA to check it against. The CDR3 spans 12 residues. Germline CDR1 reads SGDLS; CDR2 reads YYNGEE.